This T cell receptor (beta chain) appears in the sequencing data of a study of type 1 regulatory T cells. As for the study in general: T-allo10 is a Tr1-enriched, alloantigen-specific CD4 T cell product made in vitro.

T-allo10 cells from the graft donor were described as anergic, host-alloantigen-specific, and alloantigen-specific suppressors. This clonotype was counted many times. Its antigen remains unknown. Each CDR3 protein gets one entry after TCRdb re-called the reads with MiXCR. The sample holds approximately 5,300 distinct CDR3 sequences, 27% seen once. CDR3 size: 13 residues. Trimming took 2 bases from V and 5 from J; bases not matched to a gene: 2. Germline V gene sequence: CDR1 GTSNPN, CDR2 SVGIG (reference sequence). Input material: cultured T cells, either the whole culture or a sorted T cell fraction (not recorded which). The subset was: Tr1-enriched cell product generated in vitro against host alloantigens. This chain links TRBV30 with TRBJ1-5; the match to TRBD1 covers 8 bases. The sequence was obtained from a human donor in good health. The CDR3 reads CAWSSQGDQPQHF. In DNA, the CDR3 is TGTGCCTGGAGTTCACAGGGGGATCAGCCCCAGCATTTT.